Reported below is one T cell receptor beta chain. The sample is drawn from a study of blood T cell repertoires in COVID-19. As for the study in general: Researchers got acute and convalescent COVID-19 samples from the United States, Italy and Spain. T cells, B-cell-depleted T cells, or PBMCs provided the cDNA or gDNA that served as material.

The assay was immunoSEQ multiplex PCR, and TCRdb's table has in-frame clones only and misses some. The sample lists some 83,000 clones; less than 90% were seen once. The V gene end was trimmed by 0 bases and the J gene end by 2 bases; junction bases not matched to a gene: 1. In germline, CDR1 is GTSNPN, CDR2 SVGIG (reference sequence). The CDR3 length is 15 residues. The origin of this receptor is a man aged 55 to 70 with active or convalescent COVID-19. The chain combines TRBV30 with TRBJ2-1, with TRBD2 matching 10 bases. Sequenced: peripheral blood. The CDR3 coding sequence is TGTGCCTGGAGTGTACTAGCGGGGACCTACAATGAGCAGTTCTTC. Protein: CAWSVLAGTYNEQFF.